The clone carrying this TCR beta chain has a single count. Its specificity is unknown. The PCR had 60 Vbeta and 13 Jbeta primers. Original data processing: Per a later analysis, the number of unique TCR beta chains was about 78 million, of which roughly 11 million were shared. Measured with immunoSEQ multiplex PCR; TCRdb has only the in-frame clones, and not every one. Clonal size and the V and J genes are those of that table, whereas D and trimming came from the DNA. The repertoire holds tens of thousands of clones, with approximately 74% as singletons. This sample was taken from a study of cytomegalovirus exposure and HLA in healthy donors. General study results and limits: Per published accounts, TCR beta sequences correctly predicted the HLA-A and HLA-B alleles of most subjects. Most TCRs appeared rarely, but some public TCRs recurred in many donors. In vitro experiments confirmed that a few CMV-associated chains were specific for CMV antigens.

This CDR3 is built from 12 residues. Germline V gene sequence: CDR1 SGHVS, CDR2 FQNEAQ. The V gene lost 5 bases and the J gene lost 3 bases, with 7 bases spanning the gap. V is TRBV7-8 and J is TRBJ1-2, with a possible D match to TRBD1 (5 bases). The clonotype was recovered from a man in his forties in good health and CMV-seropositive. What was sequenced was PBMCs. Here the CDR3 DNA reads TGTGCCAGCAGCCCAGGGTACTATGGCTACACCTTC. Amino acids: CASSPGYYGYTF.